The 31 T cell receptor beta chains below were found in one sample sequenced in a study of T-cell memory formation after mild COVID-19. MiXCR, run by TCRdb on the 5' RACE reads, gives a single entry per CDR3 protein. This table has about 360,000 distinct CDR3 sequences, around 15% appearing once. Sequencing was carried out using PBMCs or a T cell subset sorted from them (not recorded which). These receptors were taken from a man between 18 and 29 years old who had mild COVID-19 (a few samples of this study predate the infection). Cell type and time point are not known.

The chain employs TRBV6-1 and TRBJ1-5; unclear D gene. The CDR3 is made up of 14 amino acids. Germline V gene data show CDR1 as MNHNS and CDR2 as SASEGT. Trimming took 3 bases from V and 9 from J, leaving 15 bases between them. CDR3 residues: CASSDRVSLGPQHF. The CDR3 DNA reads TGTGCCAGCAGTGACCGGGTTTCCCTCGGGCCCCAGCATTTT.

In its sample, this clonotype was seen a few times. The chain couples TRBV7-3 to TRBJ2-3; 10 nucleotides agree with TRBD1. The CDR3 is 21 residues long. V shed 5 bases, J shed 4 bases, and the junction held 24 bases outside the gene matches. Looked up from germline, CDR1 is SGHTA and CDR2 is FQGTGA. The CDR3: CASSLQPFDLTAGTGADTQYF. CDR3 nucleotide sequence: TGTGCCAGCAGCCTACAACCTTTCGACCTAACGGCAGGGACAGGGGCAGATACGCAGTATTTT.

This clonotype was counted between two and nine times. The chain has TRBV18 and TRBJ2-3; 8 nucleotides align to TRBD2. The J segment lost 6 bases and the V segment lost 5 bases, leaving 13 bases of the junction unmatched. The CDR3 covers 16 residues. Per germline, CDR1 KGHSH and CDR2 LQKENI. The CDR3 DNA sequence: TGTGCCAGCTCAGTACGGACTAGCCGGATGGGGGATACGCAGTATTTT. Residues: CASSVRTSRMGDTQYF.

This clonotype was observed at least ten times. V and J are TRBV7-2 and TRBJ2-3; D gene ambiguous. Trimming stripped 4 bases from V and 0 bases from J, with 5 bases between. CDR1 is SGHTA and CDR2 is FQGNSA in the germline V gene. This CDR3 is 13 amino acids long. The CDR3 is CASSSPSTDTQYF. In DNA form, the CDR3 reads TGTGCCAGCAGCTCGCCTAGCACAGATACGCAGTATTTT.

The rearrangement links TRBV6-6 to TRBJ1-1; D possibly corresponds to TRBD1 (6 bases). The CDR3 is 12 residues long. CDR1 and CDR2 (germline): MNHNY, SVGAGI (reference sequence). The V and J ends lost 4 bases and 8 bases respectively, with 11 bases between them. Here the CDR3 reads CASSSPQGEAFF. The CDR3 DNA sequence: TGTGCCAGCAGTTCCCCACAGGGAGAAGCTTTCTTT.

A few counts support this clonotype. The chain recombines TRBV5-1 with TRBJ2-3; 12 bases match TRBD2. With 4 bases clipped from V and 2 bases from J, the junction kept 8 bases outside the gene matches. Germline V gene lookup returns CDR1 SGHRS and CDR2 YFSETQ. The length of the CDR3 is 17 residues. This CDR3 reads CASSTGLAGRYTDTQYF. The DNA of the CDR3 is TGCGCCAGCAGCACCGGACTAGCGGGGAGATACACAGATACGCAGTATTTT.

The chain couples TRBV6-6 to TRBJ1-3; 7 positions match TRBD1. V was pared by 2 bases and J by 1 base, with 5 bases of the junction left unmatched. The CDR3 totals 16 residues. Germline V lookup: CDR1 MNHNY, CDR2 SVGAGI (reference sequence). CDR3 sequence (DNA): TGTGCCAGCAGTTACGCGCCCAGGGGGTCTGGAAACACCATATATTTT. Protein sequence: CASSYAPRGSGNTIYF.

The V call is TRBV5-1, the J call TRBJ2-7; TRBD1 matches 8 bases. V was clipped by 4 bases and J by 4 bases; unmatched bases: 7. Germline CDR1 SGHRS, CDR2 YFSETQ. The CDR3 has 14 amino acids. CDR3: CASSRRTGRYEQYF. DNA for the CDR3: TGCGCCAGCAGCAGAAGGACAGGGCGGTACGAGCAGTACTTC. Filled out from reference TRBV5-1 and TRBJ2-7, the complete variable domain reads KAGVTQTPRYLIKTRGQQVTLSCSPISGHRSVSWYQQTPGQGLQFLFEYFSETQRNKGNFPGRFSGRQFSNSRSEMNVSTLELGDSALYLCASSRRTGRYEQYFGPGTRLTVT.

In this sample, this clonotype turned up many times. The chain uses TRBV12-3 or TRBV12-4 and TRBJ2-2; TRBD2 might be the D (5 bases). This CDR3 spans 15 amino acids. V lost 2 bases, J lost 4 bases, and 11 bases lay in between. Here the CDR3 DNA reads TGTGCCAGCAGTTTACGTCTAGCCGGCACCGGGGAGCTGTTTTTT. It translates to CASSLRLAGTGELFF.

This clonotype appeared a few times. This sequence joins TRBV5-4 and TRBJ1-4; TRBD1 agrees at 7 bases. Germline V gene lookup returns CDR1 SGHNT and CDR2 YYREEE (reference sequence). With V trimmed by 4 bases and J by 7 bases, 10 bases remained unmatched. The CDR3 runs 15 residues. In DNA, the CDR3 is TGTGCCAGCAGCACCCAGGGGGGGCTTCTTGAAAAACTGTTTTTT. Encoded protein: CASSTQGGLLEKLFF.

This clonotype was counted ten times or more. The gene calls are TRBV5-6 and TRBJ1-5; D may be TRBD1 (5 bases). The CDR3 contains 15 residues. V lost 4 bases to trimming and J lost 4 bases, with 15 bases between them. From germline, CDR1 is SGHDT and CDR2 YYEEEE. CDR3 bases: TGTGCCAGCAGCCGCCGGGACGGATATAATCAGCCCCAGCATTTT. Translating gives CASSRRDGYNQPQHF.

The rearrangement links TRBV10-2 to TRBJ2-7; D is perhaps TRBD1 or TRBD2 (6 bases each). CDR3 length equals 15 residues. CDR1 and CDR2 from the germline V gene are WSHSY and SAAADI. Trimming shortened V by 3 bases and J by 0 bases, and 12 bases separated the two germline ends. The CDR3 reads CASSDVGGRSYEQYV. As DNA, the CDR3 is TGCGCCAGCAGTGATGTCGGGGGCCGCTCCTACGAGCAGTACGTC.

The chain joins TRBV6-1 to TRBJ1-1; 7 bases are a match to TRBD1. CDR1 is MNHNS, CDR2 SASEGT, per germline. V lost 5 bases to trimming and J lost 6 bases; unmatched junction nucleotides: 6. The CDR3 extends over 13 amino acids. This CDR3 reads CASSSDRESEAFF. The CDR3 DNA reads TGTGCCAGCAGTAGCGACAGGGAGTCTGAAGCTTTCTTT.

This clonotype was seen a handful of times. V usage is TRBV15 and J usage is TRBJ1-4; the D is unclear. V lost 0 bases and J lost 8, with 10 bases in between. The germline CDR1 and CDR2 sequences are LNHNV and YYDKDF (reference sequence). The CDR3 has 14 amino acids. The CDR3 reads CATSRDYAGEKLFF. The CDR3, as DNA: TGTGCCACCAGCAGAGATTATGCGGGGGAAAAACTGTTTTTT.

This clonotype was observed a handful of times. The chain combines TRBV12-3 or TRBV12-4 with TRBJ2-1; perhaps TRBD1 as D (5 bases). V lost 1 base, J lost 10 bases, and 8 bases lay in between. There are 12 residues in the CDR3. CDR3 sequence reads: CASSLVGREQFF. The CDR3 bases are TGTGCCAGCAGTTTAGTGGGGCGCGAGCAGTTCTTC.

The chain has TRBV27 and TRBJ2-7, with D perhaps TRBD2 (5 bases). Trimming took 4 bases from V and 2 from J, leaving 12 bases between them. In germline, CDR1 is MNHEY, CDR2 SMNVEV (reference sequence). The CDR3 spans 14 residues. CDR3: CASSYQGGAYEQYF. The CDR3 DNA follows: TGTGCCAGCAGTTACCAAGGAGGAGCCTACGAGCAGTACTTC.

The table lists this clonotype with many counts. This sequence joins TRBV4-2 and TRBJ1-2; a weak D match, TRBD1 (6 bases). CDR3 length: 14 residues. CDR1 and CDR2 (germline): LGHNA, YNFKEQ. V dropped 1 base and J dropped 1 base, with 7 bases sitting between them. The CDR3 bases are TGTGCCAGCAGCCAAGTAGGGGGTAACTATGGCTACACCTTC. It specifies CASSQVGGNYGYTF.

The chain links TRBV25-1 to TRBJ2-7; the D is unclear. In germline, CDR1 is MGHDK, CDR2 SYGVNS. The CDR3 sequence is 11 residues long. V lost 2 bases and J lost 6, with 5 bases in between. The CDR3 sequence is CASSEPCEQYV. The CDR3 DNA reads as TGTGCCAGCAGTGAACCGTGCGAGCAGTACGTC.

This clonotype was counted between two and nine times. The chain is built from TRBV7-9 and TRBJ1-1; D is perhaps TRBD1 (6 bases). The CDR3 length is 14 residues. V dropped 0 bases and J dropped 8 bases, with 13 bases sitting between them. Germline values: CDR1 SEHNR, CDR2 FQNEAQ (reference sequence). CDR3: CASSLADPGQEAFF. CDR3 sequence (DNA): TGTGCCAGCAGCTTAGCGGACCCCGGACAGGAAGCTTTCTTT. Combining the CDR3 with reference TRBV7-9 and TRBJ1-1 gives the whole variable domain DTGVSQNPRHKITKRGQNVTFRCDPISEHNRLYWYRQTLGQGPEFLTYFQNEAQLEKSRLLSDRFSAERPKGSFSTLEIQRTEQGDSAMYLCASSLADPGQEAFFGQGTRLTVV.

The V call is TRBV7-9, the J call TRBJ2-3; D is undetermined. Trimming removed 3 bases at V and 1 base at J, with 8 bases between. The CDR3 is 14 residues long. Germline V gives CDR1 SEHNR, CDR2 FQNEAQ (reference sequence). CDR3 nucleotides: TGTGCCAGCAGCTTGCACCAGGGCACAGATACGCAGTATTTT. It encodes CASSLHQGTDTQYF.

The gene calls are TRBV4-2 and TRBJ2-6; D call uncertain. Trimming cost V 0 bases and J 12 bases, with 12 bases left between them. Looked up from germline, CDR1 is LGHNA and CDR2 is YNFKEQ. This CDR3 spans 14 amino acids. CDR3 region: CASSQDRQPAVLTF. Written as DNA, the CDR3 is TGTGCCAGCAGCCAAGATAGGCAGCCTGCCGTCCTGACTTTC.

The rearrangement uses TRBV4-3 and TRBJ2-1; 7 bases are a match to TRBD1. CDR1 LGHNA and CDR2 YSLEER come from the germline V gene. Trimming removed 0 bases from V and 9 bases from J; junction bases left unmatched: 14. The CDR3 is made up of 17 amino acids. As DNA, the CDR3 is TGCGCCAGCAGCCAAGATCCCGGACAGGTATTCGTAGGTGAGCAGTTCTTC. This codes for CASSQDPGQVFVGEQFF.

This clonotype was detected only a few times. The V and J genes are TRBV6-5 and TRBJ1-2, with a weak D call TRBD1 (5 bases). The CDR3 contains 15 residues. Trimming left V 4 bases short and J 3 bases short, with 15 bases between. The germline V gene encodes CDR1 MNHEY and CDR2 SVGAGI. The chain's CDR3 is CASSSSGGADYGYTF. In DNA, the CDR3 is TGTGCCAGCAGTTCCTCGGGAGGGGCAGACTATGGCTACACCTTC.

This clonotype was seen a few times. This sequence joins TRBV12-3 or TRBV12-4 and TRBJ1-5, with D possibly matching TRBD1 (5 bases). This CDR3 is 15 amino acids long. V lost 3 bases to trimming and J lost 3 bases, with 12 bases between them. The CDR3 nucleotides are TGTGCCAGCAGTTTGGGGGGAGAAATCAATCAGCCCCAGCATTTT. Translating gives CASSLGGEINQPQHF.

In its sample, this clonotype was seen many times. A read error is possible here, since a much larger clone lies one base away. This sequence joins TRBV4-2 and TRBJ2-3; 9 bases are shared with TRBD2. The V gene end was trimmed by 0 bases and the J gene end by 4 bases; junction bases not matched to a gene: 2. The CDR3 is 15 amino acids. CDR1 LGHNA and CDR2 YNFKEQ come from the germline V gene. This chain's CDR3 is CASSQERGGPDTQYF. The CDR3 coding sequence is TGTGCCAGCAGCCAAGAGCGGGGGGGCCCAGATACGCAGTATTTT.

The chain employs TRBV20-1 and TRBJ1-5; D may be TRBD1 (5 bases). V was clipped by 6 bases and J by 7 bases, with 19 bases between them. The CDR3 runs 14 residues. Germline assignment: CDR1 DFQATT and CDR2 SNEGSKA (reference sequence). The CDR3 loop reads CSAPRGGGDQPQHF. In DNA form, the CDR3 reads TGCAGTGCCCCCCGTGGTGGGGGGGACCAGCCCCAGCATTTT.

The chain has TRBV27 and TRBJ2-3; D is uncertain. The CDR3 totals 13 residues. V shed 2 bases and J shed 7 bases, with 10 bases lying between them. The germline CDR1 and CDR2 sequences are MNHEY and SMNVEV (reference sequence). The CDR3 region is CASSLLGKNTQYF. The CDR3, as DNA: TGTGCCAGCAGTTTACTGGGGAAGAATACGCAGTATTTT.

There are a few counts of this clonotype. V and J are TRBV7-2 and TRBJ1-1; D gene unclear. The V end lost 9 bases, the J end lost 6 bases, and 11 bases lay between the germline ends. Per germline, CDR1 SGHTA and CDR2 FQGNSA. The CDR3 runs 11 residues. The CDR3 bases are TGTGCCAGTGCTCCGGAGGCTGAAGCTTTCTTT. Translation: CASAPEAEAFF.

This clonotype was detected only a few times. The V call is TRBV7-2, the J call TRBJ2-5, with TRBD2 matching 11 bases. J lost 1 base, V lost 2 bases, and 3 bases had no gene match. The CDR3 loop spans 16 amino acids. CDR1 is SGHTA and CDR2 is FQGNSA in the germline V gene. CDR3 bases: TGTGCCAGCAGCTTACGACTAGCGGGGCTCCAAGAGACCCAGTACTTC. The encoded protein is CASSLRLAGLQETQYF.

This clonotype has more than one count but fewer than ten. The CDR3 reads CASTDRGETQYF. Here the CDR3 DNA reads TGTGCCAGCACCGACAGGGGAGAGACCCAGTACTTC. The J gene is TRBJ2-5, the V gene TRBV12-3 or TRBV12-4; TRBD1 matches at 8 bases. The CDR3 has 12 amino acids. V trimming: 7 bases; J trimming: 4 bases; junction bases outside the gene matches: 2.

The chain uses TRBV20-1 and TRBJ2-1; TRBD2 matches 9 bases. The CDR3 is made up of 16 amino acids. V shed 6 bases, J shed 0 bases, and the junction held 9 bases outside the gene matches. Per the germline V gene, CDR1 is DFQATT and CDR2 is SNEGSKA (reference sequence). CDR3 in amino acids: CSATFAGGSSYNEQFF. As DNA, the CDR3 is TGCAGTGCCACCTTTGCGGGGGGGAGCTCCTACAATGAGCAGTTCTTC.